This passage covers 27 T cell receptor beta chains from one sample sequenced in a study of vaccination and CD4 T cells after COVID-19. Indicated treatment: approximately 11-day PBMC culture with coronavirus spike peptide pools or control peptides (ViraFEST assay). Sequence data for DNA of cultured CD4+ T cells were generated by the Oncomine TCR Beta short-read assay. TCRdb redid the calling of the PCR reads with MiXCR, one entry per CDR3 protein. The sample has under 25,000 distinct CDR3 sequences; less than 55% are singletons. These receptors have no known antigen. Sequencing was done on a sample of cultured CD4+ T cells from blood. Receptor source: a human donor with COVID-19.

CDR3 DNA: TGTGCCAGCAGCCTTGGAGGCCAGGGGAGTTCACCCCTCCACTTT. Translation gives CASSLGGQGSSPLHF. The chain employs TRBV7-2 and TRBJ1-6; a possible D gene is TRBD1 (6 bases). The germline V gene has CDR1 SGHTA and CDR2 FQGNSA. V lost 5 bases and J 9 bases, leaving 17 bases between the germline ends. The CDR3 is 15 residues long.

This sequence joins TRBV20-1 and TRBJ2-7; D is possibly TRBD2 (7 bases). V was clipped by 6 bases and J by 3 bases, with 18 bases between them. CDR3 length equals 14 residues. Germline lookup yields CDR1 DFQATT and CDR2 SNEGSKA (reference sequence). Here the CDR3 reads CSAIGGGIGYEQYF. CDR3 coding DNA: TGCAGTGCCATAGGGGGGGGGATTGGCTACGAGCAGTACTTC.

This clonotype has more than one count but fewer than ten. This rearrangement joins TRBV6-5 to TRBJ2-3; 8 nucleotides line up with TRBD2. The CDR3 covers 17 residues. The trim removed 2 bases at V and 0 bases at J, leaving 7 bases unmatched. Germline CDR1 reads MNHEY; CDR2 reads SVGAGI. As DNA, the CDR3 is TGTGCCAGCAGTTACGCCCATAGCGGGAAAAGCACAGATACGCAGTATTTT. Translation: CASSYAHSGKSTDTQYF.

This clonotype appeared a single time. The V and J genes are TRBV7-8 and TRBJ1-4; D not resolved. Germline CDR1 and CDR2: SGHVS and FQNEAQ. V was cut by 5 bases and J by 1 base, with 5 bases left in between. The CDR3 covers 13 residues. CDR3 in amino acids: CASSGVTNEKLFF. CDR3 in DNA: TGTGCCAGCAGCGGGGTAACTAATGAAAAACTGTTTTTT.

The CDR3 region has the DNA TGCAGTGCTAGAGATGTTACAGGGAGGCAAGAGACCCAGTACTTC. Translating gives CSARDVTGRQETQYF. V is TRBV20-1 and J is TRBJ2-5, with D tentatively TRBD1 or TRBD2 (6 bases each). Germline CDR1 reads DFQATT; CDR2 reads SNEGSKA (reference sequence). The V gene lost 0 bases and the J gene lost 2 bases, with 13 bases spanning the gap. This CDR3 contains 15 residues.

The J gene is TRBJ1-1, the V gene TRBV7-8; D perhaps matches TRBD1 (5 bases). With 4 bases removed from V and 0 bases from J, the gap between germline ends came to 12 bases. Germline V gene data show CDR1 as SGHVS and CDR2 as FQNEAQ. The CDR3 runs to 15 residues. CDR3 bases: TGTGCCAGCAGCTCGGGACGGACCATGAACACTGAAGCTTTCTTT. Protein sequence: CASSSGRTMNTEAFF.

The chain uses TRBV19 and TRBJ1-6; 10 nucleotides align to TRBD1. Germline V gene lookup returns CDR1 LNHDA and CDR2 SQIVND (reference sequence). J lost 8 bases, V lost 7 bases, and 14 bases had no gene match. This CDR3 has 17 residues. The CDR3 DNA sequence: TGTGCCAGTACCCTAATTCTGGGGACAGGGGTGGATTCACCCCTCCACTTT. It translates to CASTLILGTGVDSPLHF.

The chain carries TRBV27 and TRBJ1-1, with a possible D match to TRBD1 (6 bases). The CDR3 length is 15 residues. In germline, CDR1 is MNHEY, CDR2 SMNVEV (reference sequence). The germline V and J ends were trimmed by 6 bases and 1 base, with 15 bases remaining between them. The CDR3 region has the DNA TGTGCCAGCAGCCGCGGAACGACAGGGAACACTGAAGCTTTCTTT. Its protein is CASSRGTTGNTEAFF.

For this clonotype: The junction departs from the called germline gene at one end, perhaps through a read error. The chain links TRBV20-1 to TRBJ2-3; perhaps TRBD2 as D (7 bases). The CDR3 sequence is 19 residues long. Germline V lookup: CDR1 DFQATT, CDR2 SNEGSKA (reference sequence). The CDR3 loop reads CGASDPSGEQRRGRATQYF. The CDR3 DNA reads TGCGGTGCTAGCGATCCCAGCGGGGAACAACGCCGGGGGCGGGCTACGCAGTATTTT.

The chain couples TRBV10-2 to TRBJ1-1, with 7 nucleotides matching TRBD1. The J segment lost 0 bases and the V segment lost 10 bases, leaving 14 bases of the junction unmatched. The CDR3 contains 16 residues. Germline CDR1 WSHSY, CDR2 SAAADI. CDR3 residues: CATADDKTGMNTEAFF. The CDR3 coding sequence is TGCGCCACCGCTGACGACAAGACAGGGATGAACACTGAAGCTTTCTTT.

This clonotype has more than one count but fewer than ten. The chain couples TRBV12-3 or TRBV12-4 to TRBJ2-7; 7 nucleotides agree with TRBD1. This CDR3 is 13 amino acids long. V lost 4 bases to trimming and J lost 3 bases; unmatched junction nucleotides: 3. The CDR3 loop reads CASSSRDSYEQYF. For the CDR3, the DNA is TGTGCCAGCAGTTCTAGGGACAGCTACGAGCAGTACTTC.

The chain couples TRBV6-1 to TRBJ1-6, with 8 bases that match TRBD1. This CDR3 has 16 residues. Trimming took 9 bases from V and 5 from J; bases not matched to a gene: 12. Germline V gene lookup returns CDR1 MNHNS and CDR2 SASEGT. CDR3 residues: CASKGQGIIDNSPLHF. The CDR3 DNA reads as TGTGCCAGTAAAGGACAGGGAATAATCGATAATTCACCCCTCCACTTT.

The CDR3 DNA reads as TGTGCCAGCAGTTACTCGTGGGGGTACGAGCAGTACTTC. Its protein product is CASSYSWGYEQYF. The rearrangement joins TRBV6-5 to TRBJ2-7; possibly TRBD1 or TRBD2 for D (5 bases each). The ends were cut back, 0 bases at V and 4 bases at J, with 7 bases in the middle. CDR3 length: 13 residues. Per germline, CDR1 MNHEY and CDR2 SVGAGI.

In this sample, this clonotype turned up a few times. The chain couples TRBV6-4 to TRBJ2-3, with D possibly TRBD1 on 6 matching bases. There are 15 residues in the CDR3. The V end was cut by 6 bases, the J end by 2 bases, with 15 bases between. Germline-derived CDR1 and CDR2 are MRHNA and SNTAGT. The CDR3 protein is CASRNIGQNTDTQYF. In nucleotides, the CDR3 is TGTGCCAGCAGGAACATAGGACAGAACACAGATACGCAGTATTTT.

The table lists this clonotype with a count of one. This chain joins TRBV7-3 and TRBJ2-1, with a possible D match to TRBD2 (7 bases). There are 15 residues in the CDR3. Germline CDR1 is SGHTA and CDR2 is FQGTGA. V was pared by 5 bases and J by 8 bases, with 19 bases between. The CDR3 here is CASSPRRGGGDEQFF. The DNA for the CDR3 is TGTGCCAGCAGCCCACGGAGGGGGGGAGGGGATGAGCAGTTCTTC. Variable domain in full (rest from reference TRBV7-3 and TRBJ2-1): GAGVSQTPSNKVTEKGKYVELRCDPISGHTALYWYRQSLGQGPEFLIYFQGTGAADDSGLPNDRFFAVRPEGSVSTLKIQRTERGDSAVYLCASSPRRGGGDEQFFGPGTRLTVL.

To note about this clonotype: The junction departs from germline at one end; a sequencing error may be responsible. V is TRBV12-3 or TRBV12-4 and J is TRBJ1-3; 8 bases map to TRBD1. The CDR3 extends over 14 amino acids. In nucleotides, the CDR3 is TGTGCCAGCAGTTTAGAGGACAGGGTTACTTCTGGTGATTTT. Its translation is CASSLEDRVTSGDF.

The CDR3: CASRPQGAGGYTF. DNA of the CDR3: TGTGCCAGCAGACCACAGGGAGCTGGTGGCTACACCTTC. The chain uses TRBV12-3 or TRBV12-4 and TRBJ1-2; possible D gene TRBD1, 6 bases. This CDR3 region has 13 residues. Trimming removed 6 bases from V and 7 bases from J, with 15 bases in between.

The CDR3 loop reads CASSSLDRGYYGYTF. DNA for the CDR3: TGTGCCAGCAGCTCACTCGACAGGGGATACTATGGCTACACCTTC. This sequence joins TRBV7-8 and TRBJ1-2; the match to TRBD1 covers 8 bases. CDR1 is SGHVS, CDR2 FQNEAQ, per germline. With V trimmed by 4 bases and J by 3 bases, 7 bases remained unmatched. CDR3 length: 15 amino acids.

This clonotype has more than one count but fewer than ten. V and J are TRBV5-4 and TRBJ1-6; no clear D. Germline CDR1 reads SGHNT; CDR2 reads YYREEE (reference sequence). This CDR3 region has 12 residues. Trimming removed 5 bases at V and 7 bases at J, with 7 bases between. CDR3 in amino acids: CASRTSNSPLHF. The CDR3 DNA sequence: TGTGCCAGCAGAACTTCGAATTCACCCCTCCACTTT.

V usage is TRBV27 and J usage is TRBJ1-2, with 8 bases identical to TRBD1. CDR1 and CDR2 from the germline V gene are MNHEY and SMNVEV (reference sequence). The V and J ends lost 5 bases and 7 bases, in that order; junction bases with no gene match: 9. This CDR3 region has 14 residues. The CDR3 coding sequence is TGTGCCAGCAGTGCACGGAGCAGGGGGCTTGGCTACACCTTC. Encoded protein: CASSARSRGLGYTF.

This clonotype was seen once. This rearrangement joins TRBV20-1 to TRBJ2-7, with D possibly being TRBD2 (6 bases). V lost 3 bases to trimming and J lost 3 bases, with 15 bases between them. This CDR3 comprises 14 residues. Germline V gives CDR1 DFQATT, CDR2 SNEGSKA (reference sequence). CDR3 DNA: TGCAGTGCTAGCTGGGCCCCGGGGGTCTACGAGCAGTACTTC. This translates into CSASWAPGVYEQYF.

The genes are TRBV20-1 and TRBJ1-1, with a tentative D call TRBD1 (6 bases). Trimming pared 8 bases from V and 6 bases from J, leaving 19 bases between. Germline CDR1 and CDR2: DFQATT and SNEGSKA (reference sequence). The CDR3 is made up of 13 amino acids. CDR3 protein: CSSKGEVKAEAFF. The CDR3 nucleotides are TGCAGTTCTAAGGGGGAGGTGAAGGCTGAAGCTTTCTTT.

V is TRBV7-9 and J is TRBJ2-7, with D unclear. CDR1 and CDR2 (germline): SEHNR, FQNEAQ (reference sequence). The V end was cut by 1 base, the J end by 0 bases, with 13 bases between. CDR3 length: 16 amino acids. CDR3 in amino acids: CASSLGAATSSYEQYF. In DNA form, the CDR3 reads TGTGCCAGCAGCTTAGGGGCAGCTACGAGCTCCTACGAGCAGTACTTC.

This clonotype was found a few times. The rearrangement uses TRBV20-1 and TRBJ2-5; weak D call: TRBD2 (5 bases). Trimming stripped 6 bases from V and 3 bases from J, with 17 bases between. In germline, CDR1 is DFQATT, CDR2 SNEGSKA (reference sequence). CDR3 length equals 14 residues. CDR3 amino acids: CSALGLSGEETQYF. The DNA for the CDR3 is TGCAGTGCCCTAGGGCTAAGCGGCGAAGAGACCCAGTACTTC.

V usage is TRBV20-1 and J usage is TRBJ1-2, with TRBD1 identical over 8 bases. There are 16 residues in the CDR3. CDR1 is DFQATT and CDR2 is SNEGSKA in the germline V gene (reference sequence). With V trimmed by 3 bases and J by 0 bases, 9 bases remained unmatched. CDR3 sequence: CSASLDRVAANYGYTF. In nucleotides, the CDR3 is TGCAGTGCTAGCCTGGACAGGGTCGCAGCTAACTATGGCTACACCTTC.

CDR3 residues: CASTRGGDQPQHF. CDR3 nucleotides: TGTGCCAGCACTCGGGGGGGAGATCAGCCCCAGCATTTT. V gene TRBV6-1 combines with J gene TRBJ1-5; tentatively, D is TRBD1 (5 bases). Germline V lookup: CDR1 MNHNS, CDR2 SASEGT. V gave up 7 bases and J gave up 5 bases, with 12 bases separating them. CDR3 length: 13 residues.

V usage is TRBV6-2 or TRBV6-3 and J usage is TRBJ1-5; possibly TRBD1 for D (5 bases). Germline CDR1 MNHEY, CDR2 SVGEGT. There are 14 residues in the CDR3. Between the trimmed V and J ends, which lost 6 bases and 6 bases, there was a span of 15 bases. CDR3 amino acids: CASSSGTRSQPQHF. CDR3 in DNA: TGTGCCAGCAGCTCCGGGACGCGGAGTCAGCCCCAGCATTTT.